This T cell receptor beta chain is drawn from a study of blood T cell repertoires in COVID-19. The CDR3 spans 16 residues. V was trimmed by 4 bases and J by 4 bases, leaving 19 bases between them. Per the germline V gene, CDR1 is SGHVS and CDR2 is FQNEAQ. Sequenced by immunoSEQ multiplex PCR; TCRdb stores in-frame clones only, minus some. The sample shows about 120,000 clones, 86% of them seen only once. This TCR was recovered from a man aged 40-50 years with acute or convalescent COVID-19. The material sequenced was peripheral blood. V gene TRBV7-8 combines with J gene TRBJ1-1; D is possibly TRBD1 (6 bases). The CDR3: CASSSRGQGSGTEAFF. In DNA form, the CDR3 reads TGTGCCAGCAGCTCCCGGGGTCAGGGGAGTGGCACTGAAGCTTTCTTT.